A single sample gave rise to the 18 T cell receptor beta chains below, sequenced in a study of human T cells and chemical hapten exposure. One entry per CDR3 protein, called by TCRdb with MiXCR from the RACE reads. The sample gives about 93,000 distinct CDR3 sequences, about 8.6% of which show up once; 2.9% is in the top ten. Time point described: healthy volunteer bleed at 2 weeks. Unseparated into fractions, whole blood served as the source from which total RNA was extracted. The sequencing sample was made of whole blood. The receptors were sampled from a female donor in good health. Some clones in this sample may be carry-over from other donors' samples.

V and J are TRBV12-5 and TRBJ2-4, with TRBD1 matching 9 bases. This CDR3 comprises 16 residues. Germline lookup yields CDR1 LGHNT and CDR2 FRNRAP. V shed 4 bases and J 1 base; nucleotides not matched to a gene: 5. Here the CDR3 reads CASGSTTGGAKNIQYF. The CDR3 bases are TGTGCTAGTGGTTCAACGACAGGGGGGGCCAAAAACATTCAGTACTTC.

The sample holds many counts of this clonotype. V and J are TRBV6-1 and TRBJ2-7; D not resolved. V gave up 2 bases and J gave up 4 bases, with 12 bases separating them. The CDR3 has 14 amino acids. Per the germline V gene, CDR1 is MNHNS and CDR2 is SASEGT. The CDR3 region is CASSEIGLGYEQYF. CDR3 bases: TGTGCCAGCAGTGAAATAGGGCTGGGATACGAGCAGTACTTC.

J is TRBJ2-1 and V is TRBV7-2; 9 positions agree with TRBD2. V lost 6 bases and J lost 8; bases outside the gene matches: 17. Germline V gives CDR1 SGHTA, CDR2 FQGNSA. The CDR3 covers 17 residues. CDR3 residues: CASSPYTAGGPGHEQFF. CDR3 coding DNA: TGTGCCAGCAGTCCATATACGGCGGGAGGGCCAGGCCATGAGCAGTTCTTC. Together with reference TRBV7-2 and TRBJ2-1, the CDR3 gives the full variable domain: GAGVSQSPSNKVTEKGKDVELRCDPISGHTALYWYRQSLGQGLEFLIYFQGNSAPDKSGLPSDRFSAERTGGSVSTLTIQRTQQEDSAVYLCASSPYTAGGPGHEQFFGPGTRLTVL.

The chain employs TRBV27 and TRBJ2-7; D gene ambiguous. The V gene's germline CDR1 is MNHEY and CDR2 SMNVEV (reference sequence). The CDR3 has 13 amino acids. V was pared by 5 bases and J by 1 base, with 9 bases between. The CDR3 DNA reads TGTGCCAGCAGTCCCCTCCCGTCCTACGAGCAGTACTTC. Protein product: CASSPLPSYEQYF.

This clonotype was found a few times. The rearrangement links TRBV7-6 to TRBJ2-2; D is uncertain. The CDR3 length is 13 residues. Germline V lookup: CDR1 SGHVS, CDR2 FNYEAQ. Trimming took off 5 bases at V and 7 bases at J, with 11 bases between the two ends. The CDR3 region is CASSPSSGGELFF. In DNA, the CDR3 is TGTGCCAGCAGCCCCTCGTCGGGCGGGGAGCTGTTTTTT.

The rearrangement uses TRBV19 and TRBJ1-5; the D gene is possibly TRBD1 (5 bases). Looked up from germline, CDR1 is LNHDA and CDR2 is SQIVND (reference sequence). V was shortened by 0 bases and J by 0 bases, with 6 bases between the two germline ends. CDR3 length: 15 amino acids. DNA of the CDR3: TGTGCCAGTAGTATAGAACAGGTTAGCAATCAGCCCCAGCATTTT. It is translated as CASSIEQVSNQPQHF.

The sample holds many counts of this clonotype. J is TRBJ1-1 and V is TRBV7-2; TRBD1 matches at 8 bases. Trimming removed 5 bases from V and 5 bases from J; junction bases left unmatched: 1. The V gene's germline CDR1 is SGHTA and CDR2 FQGNSA. CDR3 length: 12 residues. CDR3 in amino acids: CASSHRGTEAFF. The CDR3 DNA reads TGTGCCAGCAGCCACAGGGGGACTGAAGCTTTCTTT. The full variable domain, its missing parts supplied by reference TRBV7-2 and TRBJ1-1, is GAGVSQSPSNKVTEKGKDVELRCDPISGHTALYWYRQSLGQGLEFLIYFQGNSAPDKSGLPSDRFSAERTGGSVSTLTIQRTQQEDSAVYLCASSHRGTEAFFGQGTRLTVV.

This clonotype came up many times. The chain uses TRBV7-7 and TRBJ2-5; D might be TRBD1 (5 bases). Germline lookup yields CDR1 SSHAT and CDR2 FNYEAQ (reference sequence). V was cut by 2 bases and J by 7 bases, with 14 bases left in between. The CDR3 is 14 residues long. The CDR3 here is CASSLSLQDSTQYF. DNA of the CDR3: TGTGCCAGCAGCTTATCCCTACAGGATTCGACCCAGTACTTC. Full variable domain (rest looked up from reference TRBV7-7 and TRBJ2-5): GAGVSQSPRYKVTKRGQDVTLRCDPISSHATLYWYQQALGQGPEFLTYFNYEAQPDKSGLPSDRFSAERPEGSISTLTIQRTEQRDSAMYRCASSLSLQDSTQYFGPGTRLLVL.

V gene TRBV24-1 combines with J gene TRBJ2-7; TRBD2 might be the D (6 bases). The CDR3 has 13 residues. Looked up from germline, CDR1 is KGHDR and CDR2 is SFDVKD. V lost 11 bases and J lost 5, with 18 bases in between. The CDR3 loop is CAIETSEGDEQYF. For the CDR3, the DNA is TGTGCCATCGAGACTAGTGAAGGCGACGAGCAGTACTTC.

The V and J genes are TRBV20-1 and TRBJ2-3; 9 nucleotides align to TRBD1. With V trimmed by 3 bases and J by 4 bases, 11 bases remained unmatched. The germline gives CDR1 DFQATT, CDR2 SNEGSKA (reference sequence). The CDR3 loop spans 16 amino acids. The CDR3 reads CSARVIGTGQSDTQYF. CDR3 nucleotides: TGCAGTGCTAGGGTGATTGGGACAGGGCAGTCAGATACGCAGTATTTT.

This clonotype was counted between two and nine times. V gene TRBV28 combines with J gene TRBJ2-3; 7 bases match TRBD2. The CDR3 covers 16 residues. CDR1 and CDR2 (germline): MDHEN, SYDVKM. Trimming took 7 bases from V and 4 from J; bases not matched to a gene: 14. The DNA for the CDR3 is TGTGCCAGCACCCGAACGGGCGGGGAGGGCGCAGATACGCAGTATTTT. It translates to CASTRTGGEGADTQYF.

This clonotype appeared a few times. This chain links TRBV5-1 with TRBJ2-7; D may be TRBD2 (5 bases). The CDR3 covers 13 residues. The ends were cut back, 2 bases at V and 3 bases at J, with 9 bases in the middle. Looked up from germline, CDR1 is SGHRS and CDR2 is YFSETQ. CDR3 amino acids: CASSFTGIYEQYF. The CDR3 bases are TGCGCCAGCAGCTTTACCGGGATCTACGAGCAGTACTTC.

A few counts support this clonotype. The chain links TRBV5-1 to TRBJ2-5, with 8 nucleotides matching TRBD1. V shed 4 bases and J 4 bases; nucleotides not matched to a gene: 3. Germline V gene sequence: CDR1 SGHRS, CDR2 YFSETQ. This CDR3 is built from 13 residues. This CDR3 is CASSTRGLETQYF. The CDR3 nucleotides are TGCGCCAGCAGCACCAGGGGGCTAGAGACCCAGTACTTC.

This clonotype appeared a few times. The rearrangement joins TRBV12-3 or TRBV12-4 to TRBJ2-3, with 12 bases identical to TRBD2. J gave up 3 bases and V 8 bases, and 6 bases lay outside the gene matches. This CDR3 has 15 amino acids. The CDR3 region is CASQTSGSVTDTQYF. The CDR3, as DNA: TGTGCCAGCCAGACTAGCGGGAGTGTTACAGATACGCAGTATTTT.

This clonotype was observed many times. The J gene is TRBJ1-5, the V gene TRBV28; possible D gene TRBD1, 6 bases. This CDR3 comprises 14 residues. Germline CDR1 is MDHEN and CDR2 is SYDVKM. Deletions cut 3 bases from V and 3 bases from J, with 9 bases between. This chain's CDR3 is CASSFRTVNQPQHF. CDR3 DNA: TGTGCCAGCAGTTTTAGGACAGTCAATCAGCCCCAGCATTTT.

This clonotype was seen repeatedly, ten times or more. V usage is TRBV20-1 and J usage is TRBJ2-5; 8 bases line up with TRBD1. Unmatched junction bases numbered 8, after V lost 5 bases and J lost 6 bases. This CDR3 has 13 residues. Germline-derived CDR1 and CDR2 are DFQATT and SNEGSKA (reference sequence). In DNA form, the CDR3 reads TGCAGTGCTGCATCAGGGGGCAGTAAGACCCAGTACTTC. Translating gives CSAASGGSKTQYF.

The chain joins TRBV7-2 to TRBJ2-3, with 9 bases aligning to TRBD2. The length of the CDR3 is 16 residues. The V and J ends lost 4 bases and 2 bases, in that order; junction bases with no gene match: 7. Germline assignment: CDR1 SGHTA and CDR2 FQGNSA. CDR3 sequence (DNA): TGTGCCAGCAGCTCGGGACTAGCTTTTATCACAGATACGCAGTATTTT. It codes for CASSSGLAFITDTQYF.

As to this clonotype: Germline and junction disagree at one end, which may indicate a read error. The V and J genes are TRBV12-3 or TRBV12-4 and TRBJ2-2; 8 bases are a match to TRBD2. The CDR3 loop spans 15 amino acids. The CDR3, as DNA: TGTGCCAGCAGTCTAGCGGGTCCGAACACCGGGGAGCTGTTTTTT. This sequence encodes CASSLAGPNTGELFF.